One and the same sample provided the 25 T cell receptor beta chains below, sequenced in a study of blood T cell repertoires in COVID-19. TCRdb's table, derived via immunoSEQ multiplex PCR, lists solely in-frame clones and lacks some. The sample has 200,000 to 250,000 clones, approximately 79% seen once. The sequenced material came from peripheral blood. These receptors originate from a woman of 80 years or more with active or convalescent COVID-19.

V usage is TRBV28 and J usage is TRBJ2-7, with unresolved D. The CDR3 is made up of 15 amino acids. The germline V gene has CDR1 MDHEN and CDR2 SYDVKM. Between the trimmed V and J ends, which lost 1 base and 0 bases, there was a span of 10 bases. The CDR3 protein is CASSLLMSGSYEQYF. In DNA, the CDR3 is TGTGCCAGCAGTTTATTGATGTCGGGCTCCTACGAGCAGTACTTC.

The chain carries TRBV13 and TRBJ2-2; D might be TRBD2 (6 bases). The CDR3 spans 15 residues. Trimming pared 4 bases from V and 2 bases from J, leaving 11 bases between. Germline CDR1 is PRHDT and CDR2 is FYEKMQ (reference sequence). The CDR3 sequence is CASSSRDFNTGELFF. The DNA for the CDR3 is TGTGCCAGCAGCTCACGGGACTTTAACACCGGGGAGCTGTTTTTT.

The CDR3 is CASSPRQGNYEQYF. The CDR3 coding sequence is TGTGCCAGTAGCCCCAGACAGGGTAACTACGAGCAGTACTTC. V gene TRBV19 combines with J gene TRBJ2-7; 7 nucleotides align to TRBD1. Trimming removed 6 bases from V and 3 bases from J; junction bases left unmatched: 8. Germline V CDR1 and CDR2: LNHDA, SQIVND (reference sequence). The CDR3 totals 14 residues.

The table lists this clone with a count of one. V is TRBV10-3 and J is TRBJ1-6, with 7 nucleotides matching TRBD1. J was trimmed by 10 bases and V by 2 bases; bases with no gene match: 17. Germline lookup yields CDR1 ENHRY and CDR2 SYGVKD. The CDR3 runs 18 residues. CDR3 sequence (DNA): TGTGCCATCAGTGAGGCCCTGCCCCGGCAGGGGGTAGGATCACCCCTCCACTTT. Translated, it gives CAISEALPRQGVGSPLHF.

The CDR3 reads CASGPRTGTNEKLFF. The CDR3 DNA reads as TGTGCCAGCGGACCCCGGACGGGGACTAATGAAAAACTGTTTTTT. V usage is TRBV6-5 and J usage is TRBJ1-4; the D is unclear. V gave up 8 bases and J gave up 2 bases, with 15 bases separating them. Germline V gives CDR1 MNHEY, CDR2 SVGAGI. CDR3 length equals 15 residues.

V is TRBV19 and J is TRBJ2-5, with TRBD2 matching over 12 bases. The CDR3 contains 14 residues. Germline CDR1 reads LNHDA; CDR2 reads SQIVND (reference sequence). J gave up 6 bases and V 5 bases, and 4 bases lay outside the gene matches. In DNA form, the CDR3 reads TGTGCCAGTAGTCTAGCGGGGGGGCCAAAGACCCAGTACTTC. It translates to CASSLAGGPKTQYF. Full variable domain (outside the CDR3, taken from reference TRBV19 and TRBJ2-5): DGGITQSPKYLFRKEGQNVTLSCEQNLNHDAMYWYRQDPGQGLRLIYYSQIVNDFQKGDIAEGYSVSREKKESFPLTVTSAQKNPTAFYLCASSLAGGPKTQYFGPGTRLLVL.

J is TRBJ2-7 and V is TRBV7-9; 8 nucleotides align to TRBD2. The trim removed 6 bases at V and 3 bases at J, leaving 7 bases unmatched. Germline loops: CDR1 SEHNR, CDR2 FQNEAQ (reference sequence). This CDR3 is 14 amino acids long. The CDR3 nucleotides are TGTGCCAGCAGACAAAGCGGGAGTATCTACGAGCAGTACTTC. This translates into CASRQSGSIYEQYF.

As regards this clone: Germline is not matched at one junction end, which may reflect a read error. V usage is TRBV7-7 and J usage is TRBJ2-2; 7 nucleotides match TRBD1. The CDR3 totals 14 residues. Germline assignment: CDR1 SSHAT and CDR2 FNYEAQ (reference sequence). The CDR3 here is CASSLTGYTGELFF. DNA for the CDR3: TGTGCTAGCAGTTTGACAGGGTACACCGGGGAGCTGTTTTTT.

The V gene is TRBV20-1, the J gene TRBJ1-2, with D perhaps matching TRBD1 (6 bases). CDR1 DFQATT and CDR2 SNEGSKA come from the germline V gene (reference sequence). This CDR3 region has 12 residues. V lost 3 bases and J lost 5, with 10 bases in between. This chain's CDR3 is CSASPQGYGYTF. The DNA for the CDR3 is TGCAGTGCTAGTCCACAGGGATATGGCTACACCTTC.

This clone was recorded only once. The V and J genes are TRBV5-4 and TRBJ2-4; 8 nucleotides align to TRBD1. The J segment lost 5 bases and the V segment lost 4 bases, leaving 5 bases of the junction unmatched. CDR1 and CDR2 (germline): SGHNT, YYREEE (reference sequence). This CDR3 contains 14 residues. The CDR3 DNA reads TGTGCCAGCAGCGGACAGGGTGGCCAAAACATTCAGTACTTC. Amino acid sequence: CASSGQGGQNIQYF.

The rearrangement links TRBV5-6 to TRBJ1-6; 9 bases map to TRBD1. Germline assignment: CDR1 SGHDT and CDR2 YYEEEE. The CDR3 spans 14 residues. The V and J ends lost 2 bases and 13 bases, in that order; junction bases with no gene match: 7. CDR3 residues: CASSLGQGPYPLHF. CDR3 DNA: TGTGCCAGCAGCTTAGGACAGGGGCCTTACCCCCTCCACTTT. Full variable domain (missing parts from reference TRBV5-6 and TRBJ1-6): DAGVTQSPTHLIKTRGQQVTLRCSPKSGHDTVSWYQQALGQGPQFIFQYYEEEERQRGNFPDRFSGHQFPNYSSELNVNALLLGDSALYLCASSLGQGPYPLHFGNGTRLTVT.

On this clone: Relative to the germline gene, one junction end is altered; a read error may explain this. The CDR3: CASSPLKGNQEKLFF. The CDR3 DNA is TGTGCCAGCTCTCCACTGAAGGGGAATCAGGAAAAACTGTTTTTT. This chain uses TRBV18 with TRBJ1-4; a possible D gene is TRBD1 (5 bases). The germline CDR1 and CDR2 sequences are KGHSH and LQKENI. The CDR3 runs to 15 residues.

The CDR3 loop reads CASSPRPLAGSYNEQFF. CDR3 coding DNA: TGTGCCAGCTCACCACGTCCACTAGCGGGCTCCTACAATGAGCAGTTCTTC. The chain links TRBV18 to TRBJ2-1; 9 bases are a match to TRBD2. With 1 base clipped from V and 0 bases from J, the junction kept 4 bases outside the gene matches. The germline V gene has CDR1 KGHSH and CDR2 LQKENI. The CDR3 extends over 17 amino acids.

The rearrangement uses TRBV24-1 and TRBJ2-1, with TRBD2 identical over 12 bases. This CDR3 region has 14 residues. V lost 6 bases to trimming and J lost 8 bases; unmatched junction nucleotides: 4. The germline CDR1 and CDR2 sequences are KGHDR and SFDVKD. The CDR3 nucleotides are TGTGCCACCAGTCGACTAGCGGGGGCGCATGAGCAGTTCTTC. Protein: CATSRLAGAHEQFF.

There are many counts of this clone. The V call is TRBV19, the J call TRBJ1-1, with 9 bases identical to TRBD1. V trimming: 6 bases; J trimming: 3 bases; junction bases outside the gene matches: 8. The CDR3 sequence is 15 residues long. The germline gives CDR1 LNHDA, CDR2 SQIVND (reference sequence). CDR3 residues: CASSPGTGRDTEAFF. CDR3 nucleotide sequence: TGTGCCAGTAGCCCTGGGACAGGGAGGGACACTGAAGCTTTCTTT.

The V gene is TRBV27, the J gene TRBJ1-2, with TRBD1 as a possible D gene (5 bases). The V end was cut by 6 bases, the J end by 4 bases, with 9 bases between. The germline CDR1 and CDR2 sequences are MNHEY and SMNVEV (reference sequence). CDR3 size: 12 residues. The CDR3 spells CASRGVTYGYTF. The CDR3 DNA follows: TGTGCCAGCAGAGGGGTTACCTATGGCTACACCTTC.

This clone showed up just a few times. The V gene is TRBV27, the J gene TRBJ1-2; D gene ambiguous. Germline V gene data show CDR1 as MNHEY and CDR2 as SMNVEV (reference sequence). The CDR3 contains 16 residues. V lost 2 bases, J lost 4 bases, and 17 bases lay in between. The CDR3 sequence: CASSLNFEMVAYGYTF. The CDR3 region has the DNA TGTGCCAGCAGTTTAAACTTTGAGATGGTTGCCTATGGCTACACCTTC.

This clone was recorded a few times. The chain recombines TRBV6-1 with TRBJ2-1, with 8 positions matching TRBD2. The V gene's germline CDR1 is MNHNS and CDR2 SASEGT. V shed 9 bases and J 0 bases; nucleotides not matched to a gene: 7. The length of the CDR3 is 15 residues. This chain's CDR3 is CASLSGGLSYNEQFF. CDR3 nucleotide sequence: TGTGCCAGTTTAAGCGGGGGCCTCTCCTACAATGAGCAGTTCTTC.

The chain combines TRBV9 with TRBJ2-7, with D possibly matching TRBD2 (5 bases). With 0 bases removed from V and 3 bases from J, the gap between germline ends came to 10 bases. The V gene's germline CDR1 is SGDLS and CDR2 YYNGEE. This CDR3 is 14 amino acids long. CDR3 DNA: TGTGCCAGCAGCGTAGCTAGCCTCGACTACGAGCAGTACTTC. As protein: CASSVASLDYEQYF.

The chain recombines TRBV3-1 (or the pseudogene TRBV3-2) with TRBJ1-2; 9 nucleotides align to TRBD1. CDR1 LGHDT and CDR2 YNNKEL come from the germline V gene (reference sequence). The CDR3 length is 14 residues. J gave up 8 bases and V 5 bases, and 9 bases lay outside the gene matches. CDR3 nucleotides: TGTGCCAGCAGCTTACCGGGACAGGGAGTCGGCTACACCTTC. This translates into CASSLPGQGVGYTF.

Remarks on this clone: Compared with germline, one end of the junction differs, possibly owing to a read error. Here the CDR3 DNA reads TGTGCCAGCAGGGAAGGGGCCGCGAAAGAAGCTTTCTTT. Translating gives CASREGAAKEAFF. This chain links TRBV6-1 with TRBJ1-1, with a tentative D call TRBD1 (5 bases). The V gene's germline CDR1 is MNHNS and CDR2 SASEGT. This CDR3 is 13 amino acids long.

The J gene is TRBJ2-3, the V gene TRBV18; D is unresolved. V was trimmed by 5 bases and J by 1 base, leaving 16 bases between them. The V gene's germline CDR1 is KGHSH and CDR2 LQKENI. The CDR3 is made up of 16 amino acids. CDR3 sequence: CASSDRVGQRTDTQYF. CDR3 bases: TGTGCCAGCTCAGACCGGGTTGGCCAGCGCACAGATACGCAGTATTTT.

This chain links TRBV6-5 with TRBJ1-1; TRBD1 agrees at 9 bases. This CDR3 region has 14 residues. Per germline, CDR1 MNHEY and CDR2 SVGAGI. The J segment lost 1 base and the V segment lost 7 bases, leaving 4 bases of the junction unmatched. The CDR3 loop is CASKTGGWNTEAFF. The CDR3 DNA follows: TGTGCCAGCAAAACAGGGGGCTGGAACACTGAAGCTTTCTTT.

The rearrangement links TRBV6-4 to TRBJ1-1, with 10 bases identical to TRBD1. The V gene end was trimmed by 4 bases and the J gene end by 7 bases; junction bases not matched to a gene: 9. This CDR3 is built from 15 residues. Germline V gene data show CDR1 as MRHNA and CDR2 as SNTAGT. This CDR3 reads CASSGMTGGSVEAFF. The CDR3 nucleotides read TGTGCCAGCAGTGGTATGACAGGGGGCAGCGTTGAAGCTTTCTTT.

The J gene is TRBJ2-1, the V gene TRBV7-2, with D maybe TRBD2 (5 bases). CDR3 length: 14 amino acids. V dropped 1 base and J dropped 3 bases, with 7 bases sitting between them. Germline-derived CDR1 and CDR2 are SGHTA and FQGNSA. CDR3 DNA: TGTGCCAGCAGCTTAGGGAGGTTCTACAATGAGCAGTTCTTC. Its protein product is CASSLGRFYNEQFF.